This T cell receptor beta chain was identified in a study of T cells in Graves' hyperthyroidism and ophthalmopathy. Clinical symptoms, serum thyroxine and TRAb, thyroid ultrasound and orbital computed tomography were used for the diagnoses. PBMCs were derived from under 13 ml fresh peripheral blood. This clonotype has a count of ten or more. Germline loops: CDR1 MDHEN, CDR2 SYDVKM. The CDR3 has 14 residues. V gave up 2 bases and J gave up 6 bases, with 13 bases separating them. TCR beta CDR3 region amplification was performed from RNA transcripts. TCR CDR3 underwent first-round RT-PCR with the HTBI primer set. TCRdb reprocessed the multiplex PCR reads with MiXCR, giving one entry per CDR3 protein. The sample holds about 640,000 distinct CDR3 sequences; 14% are singletons and the top ten take about an eighth.

The clonotype was recovered from a woman aged 45-65 years with Graves' ophthalmopathy. Material for sequencing was blood. This chain uses TRBV28 with TRBJ1-1; D possibly corresponds to TRBD1 (6 bases). The CDR3 loop is CASSLKLRGAEAFF. The DNA of the CDR3 is TGTGCCAGCAGTTTAAAGTTGAGGGGGGCTGAAGCTTTCTTT.